Following are 21 T cell receptor beta chains from one sample sequenced in a study of T-cell memory formation after mild COVID-19. TCRdb re-called the 5' RACE reads through MiXCR, storing one row per CDR3 protein. The repertoire holds around 390,000 distinct CDR3 sequences, with approximately 15% as singletons. Sequences were obtained from PBMCs or a T cell subset sorted from them (not recorded which). These receptors came from a young man who had mild COVID-19 (a few samples of this study predate the infection). Cell type and time point are not known.

V and J are TRBV6-2 or TRBV6-3 and TRBJ2-3, with 10 bases lining up with TRBD2. Per the germline V gene, CDR1 is MNHEY and CDR2 is SVGEGT. The J segment lost 5 bases and the V segment lost 8 bases, leaving 7 bases of the junction unmatched. This CDR3 has 14 residues. The CDR3 region has the DNA TGTGCCAGCCGGCTAGCGGGGGATCTAGATACGCAGTATTTT. Its translation is CASRLAGDLDTQYF.

This clonotype is medium-sized within its sample. The V gene is TRBV3-1, the J gene TRBJ2-3; D may be TRBD1 (9 bases). CDR3 length: 22 residues. Trimming took 2 bases from V and 2 from J, leaving 32 bases between them. The germline V gene has CDR1 LGHDT and CDR2 YNNKEL (reference sequence). The CDR3, as DNA: TGTGCCAGCAGCCAACTAACTTGGGAGGGACAGGGCTTAGCGGGGTCCACAGATACGCAGTATTTT. It specifies CASSQLTWEGQGLAGSTDTQYF.

The chain employs TRBV6-2 or TRBV6-3 and TRBJ2-7; tentative D call: TRBD1 (6 bases). V lost 6 bases and J 4 bases, leaving 19 bases between the germline ends. In germline, CDR1 is MNHEY, CDR2 SVGEGT. The CDR3 loop spans 15 amino acids. The CDR3 DNA reads TGTGCCAGCAGAAGCGTCAGGGGATTAGGGTACGAGCAGTACGTC. Translated, it gives CASRSVRGLGYEQYV.

This clonotype was counted a few times. The chain's CDR3 is CASSKNFWANVLTF. Here the CDR3 DNA reads TGTGCCAGCAGCAAAAACTTCTGGGCCAACGTCCTGACTTTC. This chain joins TRBV21-1 and TRBJ2-6. TRBV21-1 is a known pseudogene. This CDR3 has 14 amino acids.

This clonotype has just a few counts. This rearrangement joins TRBV6-5 to TRBJ2-6; D is unresolved. Germline V gives CDR1 MNHEY, CDR2 SVGAGI. CDR3 length equals 13 residues. Between the trimmed V and J ends, which lost 6 bases and 2 bases, there was a span of 5 bases. The CDR3 nucleotides are TGTGCCAGCAGCATCGCTGGGGCCAACGTCCTGACTTTC. Its protein is CASSIAGANVLTF.

This clonotype was counted between two and nine times. The CDR3: CASKPGTGHGGFYGYTF. The CDR3 coding sequence is TGTGCCAGCAAACCCGGGACAGGTCATGGAGGTTTCTATGGCTACACCTTC. The chain employs TRBV6-2 or TRBV6-3 and TRBJ1-2; the match to TRBD1 covers 8 bases. Germline trimming cut 7 bases from V and 4 bases from J; bases unmatched to any gene: 17. This CDR3 has 17 residues. Germline CDR1 is MNHEY and CDR2 is SVGEGT.

This clonotype was found a few times. The chain combines TRBV4-3 with TRBJ1-5; no reliable D call. V was cut by 0 bases and J by 1 base, with 10 bases left in between. Germline-derived CDR1 and CDR2 are LGHNA and YSLEER. The CDR3 sequence is 16 residues long. The CDR3 reads CASSQDGPGSNQPQHF. CDR3 sequence (DNA): TGCGCCAGCAGCCAAGATGGGCCGGGAAGCAATCAGCCCCAGCATTTT.

The gene calls are TRBV4-1 and TRBJ2-7; D unresolved. Trimming took off 1 base at V and 5 bases at J, with 15 bases between the two ends. The CDR3 totals 15 residues. Looked up from germline, CDR1 is MGHRA and CDR2 is YSYEKL. The CDR3 sequence: CASSQVTHQRDEQYF. CDR3 bases: TGCGCCAGCAGCCAAGTCACTCATCAGCGCGACGAGCAGTACTTC.

This rearrangement joins TRBV11-2 to TRBJ1-1; D might be TRBD1 (6 bases). Per the germline V gene, CDR1 is SGHAT and CDR2 is FQNNGV. The V gene lost 5 bases and the J gene lost 2 bases, with 21 bases spanning the gap. The CDR3 extends over 17 amino acids. The CDR3 reads CASSRIRGEGSNTEAFF. CDR3 sequence (DNA): TGTGCCAGCAGCCGGATTAGGGGGGAGGGGAGTAACACTGAAGCTTTCTTT.

Ten or more counts support this clonotype. V gene TRBV4-1 combines with J gene TRBJ1-1, with D unclear. The CDR3 contains 14 residues. Germline V gene data show CDR1 as MGHRA and CDR2 as YSYEKL. Trimming removed 0 bases from V and 6 bases from J, with 11 bases in between. The CDR3 sequence: CASSQERMGPEAFF. The CDR3 DNA follows: TGCGCCAGCAGCCAAGAACGAATGGGTCCTGAAGCTTTCTTT.

This clonotype appeared a few times. The V call is TRBV11-2, the J call TRBJ2-1; possible D gene TRBD1, 6 bases. V gave up 4 bases and J gave up 3 bases, with 13 bases separating them. CDR1 is SGHAT, CDR2 FQNNGV, per germline. This CDR3 comprises 15 residues. CDR3 sequence: CASSSAGTYYNEQFF. CDR3 bases: TGTGCCAGCAGCTCCGCCGGGACATACTACAATGAGCAGTTCTTC. Filled out from reference TRBV11-2 and TRBJ2-1, the complete variable domain reads EAGVAQSPRYKIIEKRQSVAFWCNPISGHATLYWYQQILGQGPKLLIQFQNNGVVDDSQLPKDRFSAERLKGVDSTLKIQPAKLEDSAVYLCASSSAGTYYNEQFFGPGTRLTVL.

This clonotype was detected a few times. This chain uses TRBV6-6 with TRBJ2-1; weak D call: TRBD2 (5 bases). The V and J ends lost 6 bases and 12 bases respectively, with 12 bases between them. This CDR3 has 11 residues. Germline V gives CDR1 MNHNY, CDR2 SVGAGI (reference sequence). This CDR3 is CASRERYGQFF. CDR3 coding DNA: TGTGCCAGCAGGGAGCGGTATGGGCAGTTCTTC.

This clonotype turned up a few times. This sequence joins TRBV5-1 and TRBJ1-6; no clear D. V gave up 4 bases and J gave up 0 bases, with 14 bases separating them. Germline assignment: CDR1 SGHRS and CDR2 YFSETQ. This CDR3 contains 17 residues. Here the CDR3 reads CASSPVQLLSYNSPLHF. DNA of the CDR3: TGCGCCAGCAGCCCGGTACAGCTACTCTCCTATAATTCACCCCTCCACTTT.

The sample holds a few counts of this clonotype. This chain links TRBV6-1 with TRBJ2-2; D ambiguous. Germline CDR1 MNHNS, CDR2 SASEGT. CDR3 length: 13 residues. V was cut by 6 bases and J by 8 bases, with 13 bases left in between. The CDR3 region has the DNA TGTGCCAGCAGGGGATTCGGATCAGGGGAGCTGTTTTTT. Its protein product is CASRGFGSGELFF.

The rearrangement uses TRBV5-1 and TRBJ1-1; a weak D match, TRBD1 (6 bases). CDR3 length: 17 amino acids. Looked up from germline, CDR1 is SGHRS and CDR2 is YFSETQ. Between the trimmed V and J ends, which lost 2 bases and 3 bases, there was a span of 20 bases. The CDR3 region has the DNA TGCGCCAGCAGCTTCCGGGCCACTTACGAGGGGGACACTGAAGCTTTCTTT. Protein sequence: CASSFRATYEGDTEAFF.

The V call is TRBV6-5, the J call TRBJ2-1; the match to TRBD2 covers 13 bases. V lost 0 bases and J lost 2; bases outside the gene matches: 4. The CDR3 length is 18 residues. From germline, CDR1 is MNHEY and CDR2 SVGAGI. This CDR3 reads CASSYSTSGGPTYNEQFF. The DNA for the CDR3 is TGTGCCAGCAGTTACTCGACTAGCGGGGGGCCTACCTACAATGAGCAGTTCTTC.

This clonotype was observed a handful of times. The chain has TRBV11-1 and TRBJ2-1, with D perhaps matching TRBD2 (6 bases). CDR3 size: 15 residues. Germline V gene lookup returns CDR1 SGHAT and CDR2 FQDESV (reference sequence). V was pared by 7 bases and J by 10 bases, with 23 bases between. The CDR3 DNA reads TGTGCCAGCACCTGGGGGGTCGGGGCAAGAGGGGAGCAGTTCTTC. Amino acids: CASTWGVGARGEQFF.

The chain employs TRBV4-1 and TRBJ1-5, with D uncertain. Germline V gene data show CDR1 as MGHRA and CDR2 as YSYEKL. The CDR3 is 16 amino acids. Trimming left V 0 bases short and J 3 bases short, with 12 bases between. For the CDR3, the DNA is TGCGCCAGCAGCCAAGACGGACGACGGACCAATCAGCCCCAGCATTTT. Its protein is CASSQDGRRTNQPQHF.

This clonotype was seen more than once but under ten times. V usage is TRBV9 and J usage is TRBJ2-7, with 9 bases aligning to TRBD1. This CDR3 contains 16 residues. Germline loops: CDR1 SGDLS, CDR2 YYNGEE. After removal of 3 bases from V and 4 bases from J, the junction contained 11 bases not matched to a gene. CDR3 amino acids: CASSGHPGQGSYEQYF. The CDR3 coding sequence is TGTGCCAGCAGCGGCCACCCGGGACAGGGATCGTACGAGCAGTACTTC. Supplemented by reference TRBV9 and TRBJ2-7, the full variable domain reads DSGVTQTPKHLITATGQRVTLRCSPRSGDLSVYWYQQSLDQGLQFLIQYYNGEERAKGNILERFSAQQFPDLHSELNLSSLELGDSALYFCASSGHPGQGSYEQYFGPGTRLTVT.

This clonotype was seen a handful of times. The gene calls are TRBV28 and TRBJ1-1; 8 bases map to TRBD1. Trimming took 6 bases from V and 0 from J; bases not matched to a gene: 0. Germline CDR1 MDHEN, CDR2 SYDVKM. The CDR3 has 13 amino acids. CDR3 sequence: CASRTGVNTEAFF. The CDR3 DNA is TGTGCCAGCAGGACAGGGGTGAACACTGAAGCTTTCTTT.

This chain links TRBV12-3 or TRBV12-4 with TRBJ1-2, with TRBD1 as a possible D gene (6 bases). The CDR3 consists of 13 residues. Trimming cost V 4 bases and J 3 bases, with 9 bases left between them. The DNA for the CDR3 is TGTGCCAGCAGTTCTCCAGGGGACTATGGCTACACCTTC. Its protein product is CASSSPGDYGYTF.